The clone carrying this T cell receptor (beta chain) has only one observation. This record comes from a study of blood T cell repertoires in COVID-19. For the study at large: T cells, B-cell-depleted T cells, or PBMCs supplied cDNA or gDNA.

Individuals drawn from some 25 US areas were roughly 18 to 100 years old. As processed by the authors: Nucleated cell number was recorded as an estimate derived from reference gene primer amplification. Assay: immunoSEQ multiplex PCR; the TCRdb copy retains only in-frame clones and omits some. For V, J and clone size, that table is used; D and trimming come from the DNA. Found here are a few hundred thousand clones, more than 75% of them singletons; the top ten hold roughly 2%. CDR1 and CDR2 (germline): MDHEN, SYDVKM. CDR3 length: 16 residues. Trimming took 4 bases from V and 7 from J; bases not matched to a gene: 7.

The clonotype comes from a woman aged 55-70 years in a cohort exposed to, infected with or recovered from COVID-19 (not recorded which). V is TRBV28 and J is TRBJ1-6, with 10 bases identical to TRBD1. Sequenced input: PBMCs or T cells enriched from blood (not recorded which). The CDR3: CASSSGTGATNSPLHF. DNA for the CDR3: TGTGCCAGCAGTTCCGGGACAGGGGCGACCAATTCACCCCTCCACTTT.